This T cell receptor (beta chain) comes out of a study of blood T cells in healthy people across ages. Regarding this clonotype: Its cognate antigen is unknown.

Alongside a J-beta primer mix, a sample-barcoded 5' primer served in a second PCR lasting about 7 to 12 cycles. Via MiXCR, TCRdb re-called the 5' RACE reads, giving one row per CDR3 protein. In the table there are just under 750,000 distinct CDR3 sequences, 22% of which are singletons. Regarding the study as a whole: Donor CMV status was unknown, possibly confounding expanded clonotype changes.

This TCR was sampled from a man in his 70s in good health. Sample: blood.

CDR3 sequence reads: CASSFSGSPNYGYTF. CDR3 DNA: TGTGCCAGCAGTTTTTCCGGCTCGCCTAACTATGGCTACACCTTC. The chain employs TRBV12-3 or TRBV12-4 and TRBJ1-2; D unresolved. CDR3 length equals 15 residues. With 3 bases removed from V and 0 bases from J, the gap between germline ends came to 11 bases.